This T cell receptor beta chain appears in the sequencing data of a study of glioma-infiltrating T cells. Many counts were recorded for this clonotype. TCR alpha and beta CDR3 regions were amplified from RNA using iRepertoire nested multiplex PCR. For one-step reverse transcription and amplification, about 90-450 ng of tissue mRNA or PBMC total RNA was used. TCRdb processed the multiplex PCR reads anew with MiXCR; each CDR3 protein has one entry. The sample yields 40,000 or so distinct CDR3 sequences, about 20% seen once. This CDR3 spans 18 amino acids. Germline V gene sequence: CDR1 SEHNR, CDR2 FQNEAQ (reference sequence). J gave up 5 bases and V 1 base, and 12 bases lay outside the gene matches.

This receptor was obtained from a human donor with low-grade glioma or glioblastoma, undergoing nonglioma brain surgery, or in good health (not recorded which). Sample: glioma tissue, nonneoplastic brain tissue, or PBMCs (not recorded which). V usage is TRBV7-9 and J usage is TRBJ2-1; 9 bases map to TRBD2. The CDR3 reads CASSLGQIIAGEHNEQFF. CDR3 sequence (DNA): TGTGCCAGCAGCTTAGGGCAAATTATAGCGGGGGAGCACAATGAGCAGTTCTTC.